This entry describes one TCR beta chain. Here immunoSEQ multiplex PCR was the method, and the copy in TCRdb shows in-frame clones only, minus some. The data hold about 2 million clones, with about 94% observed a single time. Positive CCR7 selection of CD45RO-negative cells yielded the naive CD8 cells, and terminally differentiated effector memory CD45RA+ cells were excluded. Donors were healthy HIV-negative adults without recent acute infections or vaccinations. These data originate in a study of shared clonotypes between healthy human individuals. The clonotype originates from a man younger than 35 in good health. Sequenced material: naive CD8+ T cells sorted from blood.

The CDR3 protein is CASSLGLAGFSYEQYF. CDR3 DNA: TGTGCCAGCAGCTTAGGACTAGCGGGTTTCTCCTACGAGCAGTACTTC. The chain is built from TRBV7-9 and TRBJ2-7; 10 positions agree with TRBD2. The CDR3 runs 16 residues. Per germline, CDR1 SEHNR and CDR2 FQNEAQ (reference sequence). Losses at the gene ends were 1 base for V and 0 bases for J; bases not matched to a gene: 3.